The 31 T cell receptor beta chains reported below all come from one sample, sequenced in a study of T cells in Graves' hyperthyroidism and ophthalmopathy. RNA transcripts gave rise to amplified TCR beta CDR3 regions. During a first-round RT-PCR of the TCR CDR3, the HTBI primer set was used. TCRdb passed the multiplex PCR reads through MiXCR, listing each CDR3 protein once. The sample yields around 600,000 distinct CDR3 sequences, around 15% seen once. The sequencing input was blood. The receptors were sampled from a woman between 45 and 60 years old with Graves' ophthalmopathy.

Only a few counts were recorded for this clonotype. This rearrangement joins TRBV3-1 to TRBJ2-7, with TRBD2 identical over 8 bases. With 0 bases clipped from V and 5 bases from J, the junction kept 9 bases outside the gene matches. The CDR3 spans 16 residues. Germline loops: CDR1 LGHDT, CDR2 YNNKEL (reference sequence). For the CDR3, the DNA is TGTGCCAGCAGCCAAGATCCGGGGGGGAGTGGAAACGAGCAGTACTTC. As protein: CASSQDPGGSGNEQYF.

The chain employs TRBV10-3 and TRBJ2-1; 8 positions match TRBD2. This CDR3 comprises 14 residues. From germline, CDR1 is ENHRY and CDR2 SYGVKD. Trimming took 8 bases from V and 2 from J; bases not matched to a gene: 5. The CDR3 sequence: CAIRTGGPYNEQFF. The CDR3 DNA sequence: TGTGCCATCCGTACGGGAGGGCCCTACAATGAGCAGTTCTTC.

This CDR3 reads CASSQDAAGVGTDTQYF. As DNA, the CDR3 is TGCGCCAGCAGCCAAGATGCCGCGGGAGTGGGGACAGATACGCAGTATTTT. The chain couples TRBV4-3 to TRBJ2-3, with 7 bases matching TRBD2. There are 17 residues in the CDR3. Trimming cost V 0 bases and J 3 bases; bases outside gene matches: 9. Germline loops: CDR1 LGHNA, CDR2 YSLEER.

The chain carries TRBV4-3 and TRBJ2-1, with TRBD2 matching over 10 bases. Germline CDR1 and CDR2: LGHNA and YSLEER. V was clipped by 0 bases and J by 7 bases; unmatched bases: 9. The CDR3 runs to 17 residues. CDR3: CASSQDLASGSVNEQFF. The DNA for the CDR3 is TGCGCCAGCAGCCAAGATCTGGCTAGCGGGAGCGTAAATGAGCAGTTCTTC.

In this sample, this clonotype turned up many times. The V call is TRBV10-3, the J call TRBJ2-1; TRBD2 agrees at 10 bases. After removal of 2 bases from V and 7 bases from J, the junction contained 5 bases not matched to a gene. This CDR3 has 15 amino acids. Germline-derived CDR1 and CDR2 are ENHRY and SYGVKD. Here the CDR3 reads CAISEQREGYNEQFF. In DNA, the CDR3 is TGTGCCATCAGTGAGCAGCGGGAGGGGTATAATGAGCAGTTCTTC.

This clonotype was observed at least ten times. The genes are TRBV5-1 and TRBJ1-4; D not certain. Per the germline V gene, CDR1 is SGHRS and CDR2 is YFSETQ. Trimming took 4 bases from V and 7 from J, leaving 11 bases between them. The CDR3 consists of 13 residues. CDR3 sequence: CASSPRQAEKLFF. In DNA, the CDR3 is TGCGCCAGCAGCCCCCGGCAGGCTGAAAAACTGTTTTTT.

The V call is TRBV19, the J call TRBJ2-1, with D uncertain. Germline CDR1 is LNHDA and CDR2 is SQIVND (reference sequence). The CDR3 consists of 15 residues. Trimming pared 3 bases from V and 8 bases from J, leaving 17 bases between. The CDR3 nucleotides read TGTGCCAGTAGTATTCAAGCTAAGCCATGGTATGAGCAGTTCTTC. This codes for CASSIQAKPWYEQFF.

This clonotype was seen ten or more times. This chain's CDR3 is CASSYSGVYQPQHF. The CDR3 region has the DNA TGTGCCAGCAGCTACTCAGGGGTTTACCAGCCCCAGCATTTT. The V call is TRBV7-2, the J call TRBJ1-5; D is possibly TRBD1 (6 bases). The CDR3 length is 14 residues. Between the trimmed V and J ends, which lost 4 bases and 7 bases, there was a span of 14 bases. Germline values: CDR1 SGHTA, CDR2 FQGNSA.

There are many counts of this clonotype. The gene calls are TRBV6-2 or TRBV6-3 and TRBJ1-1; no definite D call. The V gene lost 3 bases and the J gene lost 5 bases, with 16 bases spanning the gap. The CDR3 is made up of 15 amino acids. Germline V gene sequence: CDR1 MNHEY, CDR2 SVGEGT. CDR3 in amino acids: CASSYLGSLGTEAFF. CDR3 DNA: TGTGCCAGCAGTTATCTAGGGTCGTTGGGGACTGAAGCTTTCTTT.

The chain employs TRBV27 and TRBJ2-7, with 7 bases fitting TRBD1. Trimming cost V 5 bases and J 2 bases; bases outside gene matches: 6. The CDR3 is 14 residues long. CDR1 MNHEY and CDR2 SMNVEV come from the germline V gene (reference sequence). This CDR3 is CASSGTANPYEQYF. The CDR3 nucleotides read TGTGCCAGCAGTGGGACAGCCAACCCCTACGAGCAGTACTTC.

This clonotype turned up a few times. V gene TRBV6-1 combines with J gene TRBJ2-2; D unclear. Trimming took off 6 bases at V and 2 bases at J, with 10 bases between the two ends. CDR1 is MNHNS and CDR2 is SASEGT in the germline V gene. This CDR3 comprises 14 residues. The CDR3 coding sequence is TGTGCCAGCAGCGAGGTGGGAAACACCGGGGAGCTGTTTTTT. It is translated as CASSEVGNTGELFF.

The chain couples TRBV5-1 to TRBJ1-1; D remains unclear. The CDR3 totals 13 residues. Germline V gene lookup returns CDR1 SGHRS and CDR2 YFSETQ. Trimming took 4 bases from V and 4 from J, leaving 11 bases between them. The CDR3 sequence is CASSLDTRTEAFF. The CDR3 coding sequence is TGCGCCAGCAGCCTCGACACCCGCACTGAAGCTTTCTTT.

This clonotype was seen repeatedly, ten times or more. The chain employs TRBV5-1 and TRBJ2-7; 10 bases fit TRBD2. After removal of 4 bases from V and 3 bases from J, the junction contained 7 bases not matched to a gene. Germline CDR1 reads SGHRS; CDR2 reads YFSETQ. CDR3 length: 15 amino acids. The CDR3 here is CASSPWTSGDYEQYF. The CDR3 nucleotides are TGCGCCAGCAGCCCATGGACTAGCGGAGACTACGAGCAGTACTTC.

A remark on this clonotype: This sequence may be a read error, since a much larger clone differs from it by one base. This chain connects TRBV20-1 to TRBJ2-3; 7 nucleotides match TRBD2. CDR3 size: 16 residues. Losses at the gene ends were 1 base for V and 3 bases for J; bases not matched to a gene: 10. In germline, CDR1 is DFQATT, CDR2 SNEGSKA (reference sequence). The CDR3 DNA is TGCAGTGCTAGAGGGATGGAACTAGCGAGGACAGATACGCAGTATTTT. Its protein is CSARGMELARTDTQYF.

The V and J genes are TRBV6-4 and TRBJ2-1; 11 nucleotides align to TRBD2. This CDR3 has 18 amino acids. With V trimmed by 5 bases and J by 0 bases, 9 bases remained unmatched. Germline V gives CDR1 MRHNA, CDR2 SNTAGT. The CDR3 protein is CASSTGLAVASSYNEQFF. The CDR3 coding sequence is TGTGCCAGCAGTACGGGACTAGCGGTGGCAAGCTCCTACAATGAGCAGTTCTTC.

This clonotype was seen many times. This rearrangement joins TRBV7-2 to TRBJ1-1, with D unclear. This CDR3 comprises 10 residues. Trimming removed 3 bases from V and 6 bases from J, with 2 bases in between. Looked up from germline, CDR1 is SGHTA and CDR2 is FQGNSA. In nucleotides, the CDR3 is TGTGCCAGCAGCTTCTCTGAAGCTTTCTTT. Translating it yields CASSFSEAFF.

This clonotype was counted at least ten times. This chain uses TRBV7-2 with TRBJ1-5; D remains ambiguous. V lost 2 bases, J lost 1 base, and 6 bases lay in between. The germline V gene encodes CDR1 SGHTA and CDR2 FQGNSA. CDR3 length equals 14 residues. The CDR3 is CASSLRASNQPQHF. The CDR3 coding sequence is TGTGCCAGCAGCTTAAGGGCCAGCAATCAGCCCCAGCATTTT.

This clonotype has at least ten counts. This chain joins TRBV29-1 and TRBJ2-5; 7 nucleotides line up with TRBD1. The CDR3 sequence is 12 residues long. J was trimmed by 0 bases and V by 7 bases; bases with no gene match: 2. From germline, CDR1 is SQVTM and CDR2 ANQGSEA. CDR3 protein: CSAGQDQETQYF. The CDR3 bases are TGCAGCGCTGGACAGGACCAAGAGACCCAGTACTTC.

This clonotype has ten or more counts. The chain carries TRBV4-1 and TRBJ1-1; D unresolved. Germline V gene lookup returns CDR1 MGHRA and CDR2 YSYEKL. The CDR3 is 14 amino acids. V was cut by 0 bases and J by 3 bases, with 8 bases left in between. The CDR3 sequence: CASSQDSGYTEAFF. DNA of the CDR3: TGCGCCAGCAGCCAAGATTCCGGCTACACTGAAGCTTTCTTT.

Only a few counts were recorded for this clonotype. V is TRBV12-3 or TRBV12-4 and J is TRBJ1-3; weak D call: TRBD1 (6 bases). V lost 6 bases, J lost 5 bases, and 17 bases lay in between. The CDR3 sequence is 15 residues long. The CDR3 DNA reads TGTGCCAGCAGGGGGGATGCGGGGGCGAGAAACACCATATATTTT. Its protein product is CASRGDAGARNTIYF.

CDR3 protein: CASSQDQVDYGYTF. The CDR3 coding sequence is TGCGCCAGCAGCCAAGATCAGGTGGACTATGGCTACACCTTC. The chain couples TRBV4-3 to TRBJ1-2; D remains ambiguous. Germline V gives CDR1 LGHNA, CDR2 YSLEER. Trimming removed 0 bases from V and 3 bases from J, with 8 bases in between. CDR3 length: 14 amino acids.

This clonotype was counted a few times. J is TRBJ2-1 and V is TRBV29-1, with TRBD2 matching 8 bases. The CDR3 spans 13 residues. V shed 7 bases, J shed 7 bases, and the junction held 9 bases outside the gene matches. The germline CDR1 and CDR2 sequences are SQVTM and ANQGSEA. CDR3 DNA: TGCAGCGACTCCGGGACTAGTCTAAATGAGCAGTTCTTC. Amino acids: CSDSGTSLNEQFF.

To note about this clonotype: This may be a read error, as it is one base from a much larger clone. CDR3 sequence: CASRVVGARNTGELFF. The CDR3 nucleotides read TGTGCCAGCAGGGTAGTGGGGGCTCGCAACACCGGGGAGCTGTTTTTT. The chain links TRBV7-2 to TRBJ2-2; weak D call: TRBD1 (6 bases). Germline CDR1 and CDR2: SGHTA and FQGNSA. Between the trimmed V and J ends, which lost 6 bases and 2 bases, there was a span of 16 bases. This CDR3 has 16 residues. Looking up the rest from reference TRBV7-2 and TRBJ2-2 gives the full variable domain: GAGVSQSPSNKVTEKGKDVELRCDPISGHTALYWYRQSLGQGLEFLIYFQGNSAPDKSGLPSDRFSAERTGGSVSTLTIQRTQQEDSAVYLCASRVVGARNTGELFFGEGSRLTVL.

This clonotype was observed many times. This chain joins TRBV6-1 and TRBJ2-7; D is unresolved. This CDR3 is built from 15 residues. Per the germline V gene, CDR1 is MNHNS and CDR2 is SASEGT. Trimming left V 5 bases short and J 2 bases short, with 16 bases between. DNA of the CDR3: TGTGCCAGCAGTCCAACAGACTGGAAGGCCTACGAGCAGTACTTC. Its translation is CASSPTDWKAYEQYF.

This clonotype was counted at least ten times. CDR3 loop: CASRIAGGYEQYF. The CDR3, as DNA: TGTGCCAGCAGAATAGCGGGAGGCTACGAGCAGTACTTC. The chain has TRBV12-3 or TRBV12-4 and TRBJ2-7; 10 bases map to TRBD2. The CDR3 extends over 13 amino acids. Trimming took 6 bases from V and 3 from J; bases not matched to a gene: 2.

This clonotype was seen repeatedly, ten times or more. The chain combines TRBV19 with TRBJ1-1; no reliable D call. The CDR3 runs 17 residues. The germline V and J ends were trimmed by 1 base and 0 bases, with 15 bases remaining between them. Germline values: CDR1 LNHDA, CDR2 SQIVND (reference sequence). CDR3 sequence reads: CASSIAGVAGLNTEAFF. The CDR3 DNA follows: TGTGCCAGTAGTATAGCGGGCGTCGCAGGATTGAACACTGAAGCTTTCTTT. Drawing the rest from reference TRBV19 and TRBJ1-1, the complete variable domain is DGGITQSPKYLFRKEGQNVTLSCEQNLNHDAMYWYRQDPGQGLRLIYYSQIVNDFQKGDIAEGYSVSREKKESFPLTVTSAQKNPTAFYLCASSIAGVAGLNTEAFFGQGTRLTVV.

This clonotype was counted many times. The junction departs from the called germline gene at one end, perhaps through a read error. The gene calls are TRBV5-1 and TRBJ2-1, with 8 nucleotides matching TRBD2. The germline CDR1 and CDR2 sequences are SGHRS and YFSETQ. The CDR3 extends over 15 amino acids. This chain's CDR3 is CASSSTSGSYNEQFF. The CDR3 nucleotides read TGTGCCAGCAGCAGTACTAGCGGCTCCTACAATGAGCAGTTCTTC. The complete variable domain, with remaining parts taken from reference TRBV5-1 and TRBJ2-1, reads KAGVTQTPRYLIKTRGQQVTLSCSPISGHRSVSWYQQTPGQGLQFLFEYFSETQRNKGNFPGRFSGRQFSNSRSEMNVSTLELGDSALYLCASSSTSGSYNEQFFGPGTRLTVL.

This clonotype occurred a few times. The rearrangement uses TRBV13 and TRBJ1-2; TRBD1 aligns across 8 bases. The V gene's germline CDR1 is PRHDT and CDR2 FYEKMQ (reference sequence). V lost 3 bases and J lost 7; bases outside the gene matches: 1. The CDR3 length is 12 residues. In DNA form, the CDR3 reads TGTGCCAGCAGCTTGACAGGGGTTGGCTACACCTTC. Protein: CASSLTGVGYTF.

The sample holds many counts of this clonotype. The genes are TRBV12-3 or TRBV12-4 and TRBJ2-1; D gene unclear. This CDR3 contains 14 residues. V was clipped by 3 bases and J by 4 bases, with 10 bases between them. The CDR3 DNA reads TGTGCCAGCAGTTTGAGGCAGTCTTACAATGAGCAGTTCTTC. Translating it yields CASSLRQSYNEQFF.

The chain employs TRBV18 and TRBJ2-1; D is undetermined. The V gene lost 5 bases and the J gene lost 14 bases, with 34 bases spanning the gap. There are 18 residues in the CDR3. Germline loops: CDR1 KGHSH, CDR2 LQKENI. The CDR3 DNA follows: TGTGCCAGCTCAGTAGGACGGAAACCCCCTTTTCTCGATGGGAAGGAGTTCTTC. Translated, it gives CASSVGRKPPFLDGKEFF.

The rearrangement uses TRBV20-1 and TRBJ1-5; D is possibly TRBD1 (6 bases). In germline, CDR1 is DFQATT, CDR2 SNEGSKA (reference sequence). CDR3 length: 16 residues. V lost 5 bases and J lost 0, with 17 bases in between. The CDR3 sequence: CSAHPGQPYSNQPQHF. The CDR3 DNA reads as TGCAGTGCTCACCCGGGACAACCGTATAGCAATCAGCCCCAGCATTTT.